These 17 T cell receptor beta chains were all obtained from the same sample, sequenced in a study of T-cell memory formation after mild COVID-19. One entry per CDR3 protein, called by TCRdb with MiXCR from the 5' RACE reads. The table lists under 250,000 distinct CDR3 sequences, around 10% of them singletons. Sequencing input: PBMCs or a T cell subset sorted from them (not recorded which). Source of these receptors: a man between 18 and 35 years old who had mild COVID-19 (a few samples of this study predate the infection). Cell type and time point are not known.

This chain uses TRBV5-6 with TRBJ2-1; maybe TRBD2 (8 bases). Germline V gives CDR1 SGHDT, CDR2 YYEEEE. The CDR3 runs 15 residues. V lost 4 bases and J 4 bases, leaving 15 bases between the germline ends. In DNA form, the CDR3 reads TGTGCCAGCAGCACGGGGGGGACAGTTTACAATGAGCAGTTCTTC. As protein: CASSTGGTVYNEQFF. Full variable domain (outside the CDR3, taken from reference TRBV5-6 and TRBJ2-1): DAGVTQSPTHLIKTRGQQVTLRCSPKSGHDTVSWYQQALGQGPQFIFQYYEEEERQRGNFPDRFSGHQFPNYSSELNVNALLLGDSALYLCASSTGGTVYNEQFFGPGTRLTVL.

This clonotype was recorded at least ten times. The chain couples TRBV11-2 to TRBJ2-1; 10 bases map to TRBD1. After removal of 4 bases from V and 8 bases from J, the junction contained 2 bases not matched to a gene. Germline assignment: CDR1 SGHAT and CDR2 FQNNGV. This CDR3 is built from 13 residues. CDR3 sequence: CASSSTGGDEQFF. Written as DNA, the CDR3 is TGTGCCAGCAGCTCGACAGGGGGCGATGAGCAGTTCTTC.

This clonotype was observed a few times. The rearrangement joins TRBV10-3 to TRBJ2-7; D gene ambiguous. The CDR3 has 15 residues. Trimming cost V 0 bases and J 4 bases, with 13 bases left between them. CDR1 ENHRY and CDR2 SYGVKD come from the germline V gene. The CDR3 is CAISESGRREYEQYV. CDR3 sequence (DNA): TGTGCCATCAGTGAGTCGGGCAGAAGAGAGTACGAGCAGTACGTC.

The rearrangement links TRBV20-1 to TRBJ1-1, with D tentatively TRBD1 (5 bases). This CDR3 is built from 16 residues. Germline V CDR1 and CDR2: DFQATT, SNEGSKA (reference sequence). With 5 bases removed from V and 1 base from J, the gap between germline ends came to 20 bases. CDR3 sequence reads: CSAAPGDRPTNTEAFF. The CDR3 nucleotides are TGCAGTGCTGCACCCGGGGACCGCCCTACGAACACTGAAGCTTTCTTT.

The chain joins TRBV20-1 to TRBJ2-7; the match to TRBD1 covers 8 bases. Germline CDR1 reads DFQATT; CDR2 reads SNEGSKA (reference sequence). Trimming took 2 bases from V and 0 from J; bases not matched to a gene: 9. The CDR3 is 16 residues long. The CDR3 DNA follows: TGCAGTGCTAGACCGACCATGACAGGGGACTCCTACGAGCAGTACTTC. Protein product: CSARPTMTGDSYEQYF.

This clonotype was found a few times. V usage is TRBV20-1 and J usage is TRBJ2-3, with unresolved D. Germline V gene lookup returns CDR1 DFQATT and CDR2 SNEGSKA (reference sequence). The V end lost 6 bases, the J end lost 2 bases, and 12 bases lay between the germline ends. CDR3 length: 13 amino acids. CDR3 sequence (DNA): TGCAGTGCATTTGCGTCGGTCACAGATACGCAGTATTTT. This encodes CSAFASVTDTQYF.

This clonotype has a handful of counts. This chain's CDR3 is CARWGDTEAFF. The CDR3 coding sequence is TGTGCCAGGTGGGGGGATACTGAAGCTTTCTTT. The chain is built from TRBV19 and TRBJ1-1; the D gene is possibly TRBD1 (5 bases). The CDR3 extends over 11 amino acids. Germline CDR1 reads LNHDA; CDR2 reads SQIVND (reference sequence). Trimming shortened V by 9 bases and J by 5 bases, and 10 bases separated the two germline ends.

This clonotype was observed a few times. The chain employs TRBV4-3 and TRBJ1-1, with D maybe TRBD1 (5 bases). The CDR3 consists of 19 residues. Germline loops: CDR1 LGHNA, CDR2 YSLEER. Between the trimmed V and J ends, which lost 1 base and 0 bases, there was a span of 21 bases. For the CDR3, the DNA is TGCGCCAGCAGCCAAGTATGGGTGGGGGAGGCGATAATGAACACTGAAGCTTTCTTT. Translating it yields CASSQVWVGEAIMNTEAFF.

There are a few counts of this clonotype. The chain employs TRBV6-2 or TRBV6-3 and TRBJ2-2; D perhaps matches TRBD2 (6 bases). The CDR3 covers 15 residues. CDR1 MNHEY and CDR2 SVGEGT come from the germline V gene. Trimming shortened V by 4 bases and J by 2 bases, and 11 bases separated the two germline ends. The CDR3 loop reads CASSWGDANTGELFF. CDR3 bases: TGTGCCAGCAGTTGGGGGGACGCTAACACCGGGGAGCTGTTTTTT.

The rearrangement joins TRBV3-1 to TRBJ2-2; the D is unclear. Germline-derived CDR1 and CDR2 are LGHDT and YNNKEL (reference sequence). The CDR3 runs to 16 residues. The ends were cut back, 0 bases at V and 5 bases at J, with 13 bases in the middle. CDR3 sequence reads: CASSQESPTGTGELFF. The CDR3 bases are TGTGCCAGCAGCCAAGAAAGCCCGACGGGTACCGGGGAGCTGTTTTTT.

J is TRBJ1-1 and V is TRBV4-3; D unresolved. This CDR3 is built from 15 residues. Germline loops: CDR1 LGHNA, CDR2 YSLEER. V shed 0 bases and J shed 2 bases, with 10 bases lying between them. The CDR3 region has the DNA TGCGCCAGCAGCCAAGATGGGGAATTCAACACTGAAGCTTTCTTT. Protein product: CASSQDGEFNTEAFF.

The chain couples TRBV3-1 to TRBJ2-4, with D perhaps matching TRBD1 (6 bases). The CDR3 extends over 13 amino acids. V shed 1 base and J shed 5 bases, with 6 bases lying between them. Germline CDR1 reads LGHDT; CDR2 reads YNNKEL (reference sequence). The CDR3 nucleotides read TGTGCCAGCAGCCAAGCAGGGGAAAACATTCAGTACTTC. It is translated as CASSQAGENIQYF.

V is TRBV5-1 and J is TRBJ2-1; D possibly corresponds to TRBD2 (6 bases). The CDR3 is made up of 16 amino acids. Between the trimmed V and J ends, which lost 0 bases and 6 bases, there was a span of 16 bases. Germline V gene sequence: CDR1 SGHRS, CDR2 YFSETQ. CDR3 sequence (DNA): TGCGCCAGCAGCTTGGGTGCGTTGGGACTCCTCAATGAGCAGTTCTTC. Translating gives CASSLGALGLLNEQFF. The entire variable domain, with the rest obtained from reference TRBV5-1 and TRBJ2-1, is as follows: KAGVTQTPRYLIKTRGQQVTLSCSPISGHRSVSWYQQTPGQGLQFLFEYFSETQRNKGNFPGRFSGRQFSNSRSEMNVSTLELGDSALYLCASSLGALGLLNEQFFGPGTRLTVL.

This clonotype was counted between two and nine times. This chain links TRBV28 with TRBJ1-1, with D tentatively TRBD1 (6 bases). This CDR3 has 12 residues. Germline CDR1 and CDR2: MDHEN and SYDVKM. V was cut by 6 bases and J by 10 bases, with 15 bases left in between. CDR3 sequence: CASSPGGTRAFF. The CDR3 DNA is TGTGCCAGCAGCCCCGGAGGGACACGAGCTTTCTTT.

Only a few counts were recorded for this clonotype. The chain employs TRBV7-2 and TRBJ2-5; the D is unclear. V was clipped by 5 bases and J by 6 bases, with 16 bases between them. In germline, CDR1 is SGHTA, CDR2 FQGNSA. CDR3 length: 14 amino acids. CDR3 DNA: TGTGCCAGCAGCCGCCAACGAACCGTGAAGACCCAGTACTTC. Protein product: CASSRQRTVKTQYF. The variable domain in full, completed from reference TRBV7-2 and TRBJ2-5, reads GAGVSQSPSNKVTEKGKDVELRCDPISGHTALYWYRQSLGQGLEFLIYFQGNSAPDKSGLPSDRFSAERTGGSVSTLTIQRTQQEDSAVYLCASSRQRTVKTQYFGPGTRLLVL.

This clonotype was seen more than once but under ten times. This sequence joins TRBV7-8 and TRBJ1-5, with 7 bases aligning to TRBD1. Germline V gives CDR1 SGHVS, CDR2 FQNEAQ. V dropped 5 bases and J dropped 3; count of bases not matched to a gene: 7. The CDR3 runs to 15 residues. CDR3 region: CASSTRDSFNQPQHF. The CDR3 bases are TGTGCCAGCAGCACAAGGGACAGCTTCAATCAGCCCCAGCATTTT.

The chain links TRBV20-1 to TRBJ2-5; the D gene is possibly TRBD2 (6 bases). CDR3 length: 12 amino acids. Per germline, CDR1 DFQATT and CDR2 SNEGSKA (reference sequence). The germline V and J ends were trimmed by 1 base and 8 bases, with 11 bases remaining between them. CDR3 in amino acids: CSARGLDITQYF. CDR3 nucleotides: TGCAGTGCTAGAGGACTAGATATCACCCAGTACTTC.